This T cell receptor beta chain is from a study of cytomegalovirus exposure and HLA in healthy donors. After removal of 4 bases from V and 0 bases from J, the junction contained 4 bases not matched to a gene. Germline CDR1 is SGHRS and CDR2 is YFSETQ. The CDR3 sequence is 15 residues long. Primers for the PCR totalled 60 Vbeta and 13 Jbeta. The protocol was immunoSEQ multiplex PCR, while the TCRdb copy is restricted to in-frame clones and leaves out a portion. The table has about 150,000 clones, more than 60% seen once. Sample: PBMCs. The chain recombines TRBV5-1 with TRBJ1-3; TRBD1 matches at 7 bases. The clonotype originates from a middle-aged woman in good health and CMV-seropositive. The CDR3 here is CASSPGTVSGNTIYF. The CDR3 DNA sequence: TGCGCCAGCAGCCCGGGGACAGTCTCTGGAAACACCATATATTTT.